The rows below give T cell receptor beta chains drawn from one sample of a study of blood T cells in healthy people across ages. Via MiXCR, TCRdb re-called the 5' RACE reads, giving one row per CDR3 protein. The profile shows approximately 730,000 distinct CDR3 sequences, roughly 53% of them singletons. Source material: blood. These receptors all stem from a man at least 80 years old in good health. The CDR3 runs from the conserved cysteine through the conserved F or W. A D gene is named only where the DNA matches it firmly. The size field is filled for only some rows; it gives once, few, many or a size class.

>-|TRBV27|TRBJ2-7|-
TGTGCCAGCAGTGACCGGGCCCCGCGGGCCGAGCAGTACTTC
CASSDRAPRAEQYF
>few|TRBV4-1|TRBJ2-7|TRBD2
TGCGCCAGCAGCCTCCGTATTAGCGGGAGGGCAGATTCCTACGAGCAGTACTTC
CASSLRISGRADSYEQYF
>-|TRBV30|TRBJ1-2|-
TGTGCCTGGAGTGATTCAGGGGTTTATGGCTACACCTTC
CAWSDSGVYGYTF
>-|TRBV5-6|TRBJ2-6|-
TGTGCCAGCAACAAGGGGCACTCTGGGGCCAACGTCCTGACTTTC
CASNKGHSGANVLTF
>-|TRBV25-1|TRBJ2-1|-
TGTGCCAGCAGTCTGAGCGGGTGGTACAATGAGCAGTTCTTC
CASSLSGWYNEQFF
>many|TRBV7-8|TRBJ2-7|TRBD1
TGTGCCAGCAGCTTAGTACAGGGGGCCTACGAGCAGTACTTC
CASSLVQGAYEQYF
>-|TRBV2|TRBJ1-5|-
TGTGCCAGCAGTTTCCTCAGGGATCCCGGGCCCCAGCATTTT
CASSFLRDPGPQHF
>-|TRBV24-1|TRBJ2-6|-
TGTGCCACCAGTGATCCAAGTTCCGGCGACCAGGGCTCTGGGGCCAACGTCCTGACTTTC
CATSDPSSGDQGSGANVLTF
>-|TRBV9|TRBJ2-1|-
TGTGCCAGCAGCGTAACAGGGATCAACAATGAGCAGTTCTTC
CASSVTGINNEQFF
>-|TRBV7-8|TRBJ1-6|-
TGTGCCAGCAGCTTAAGGGTGGCGGATCTCTATAATTCACCCCTCCACTTT
CASSLRVADLYNSPLHF
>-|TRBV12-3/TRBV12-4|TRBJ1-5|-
TGTGCCAGCAGTTTAGCGCGAGGAGCGCAGCATTTT
CASSLARGAQHF
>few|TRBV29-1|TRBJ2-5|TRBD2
TGCAGCGTAAGACTAGCCAGACGGGAGACCCAGTACTTC
CSVRLARRETQYF
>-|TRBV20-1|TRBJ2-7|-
TGCAGTGCCCTCCTAGCAGAGTACAAGCAGTACTTC
CSALLAEYKQYF
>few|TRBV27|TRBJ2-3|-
TGTGCCAGCAGTTTGGAGGCAGGGGCCACAGATACGCAGTATTTT
CASSLEAGATDTQYF
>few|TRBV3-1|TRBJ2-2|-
TGTGCCAGCAGCCCGGGGGCCACCGGGGAGCTGTTTTTT
CASSPGATGELFF
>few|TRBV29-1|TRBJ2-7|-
TGCAGCGTTGAGGAGGACGGGGGCTACGAGCAGTACTTC
CSVEEDGGYEQYF
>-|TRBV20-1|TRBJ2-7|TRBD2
TGCAGTGCTAGTCGTAGCGGGAGTCTCGACGAGCAGTACTTC
CSASRSGSLDEQYF
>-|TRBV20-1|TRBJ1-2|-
TGCAGTGCTATGGAGGACTCGGGTTATGGCTACACCTTC
CSAMEDSGYGYTF
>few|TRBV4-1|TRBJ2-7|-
TGCGCCAGCAGCCAAGATGGACTACCGGGCGCTGAGCAGTACTTC
CASSQDGLPGAEQYF
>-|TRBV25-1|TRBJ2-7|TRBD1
TGTGCCAGCAGGGGGACAGCCTTTGACTACAATGAGCAGTACTTC
CASRGTAFDYNEQYF
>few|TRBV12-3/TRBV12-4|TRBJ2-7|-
TGTGCCAGCAGTTTTGGGCGGAAATTTTACGAGCAGTACTTC
CASSFGRKFYEQYF
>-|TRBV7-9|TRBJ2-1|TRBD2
TGTGCCAGCAGCGTCCCCCAGCGGGAGGGCCGCAGTGAGCAGTTCTTC
CASSVPQREGRSEQFF
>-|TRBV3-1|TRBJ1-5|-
TGTGCCAGCAGCCAAGACAGGGTAACCGATAGCAATCAGCCCCAGCATTTT
CASSQDRVTDSNQPQHF
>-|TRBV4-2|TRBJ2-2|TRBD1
TGTGCCAGCAGCCCGTGGACAGGCCACACCGGGGAGCTGTTTTTT
CASSPWTGHTGELFF
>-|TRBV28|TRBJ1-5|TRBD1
TGTGCCAGCAACGCAGTGGACAGGGACAATCAGCCCCAGCATTTT
CASNAVDRDNQPQHF
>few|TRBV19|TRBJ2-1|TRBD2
TGTGCCAGTAGTATTGTGCTAGCGGGAGTCTATGAGCAGTTCTTC
CASSIVLAGVYEQFF
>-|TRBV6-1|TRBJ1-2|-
TGTGCCAGCAGTGGGGACCGGGATTTCGATCGCTACACCTTC
CASSGDRDFDRYTF
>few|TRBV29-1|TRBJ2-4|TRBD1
TGCAGCGTTGAAGGGGACAGGGGATCCAAAAACATTCAGTACTTC
CSVEGDRGSKNIQYF
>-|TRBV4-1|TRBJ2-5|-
TGCGCCAGCAGAGAACCAGGCCGGGAGTATGAGCAGTACTTC
CASREPGREYEQYF
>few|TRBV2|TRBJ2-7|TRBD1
TGTGCCAGCAGGGACAGGGTAGTCGAGCAGTACTTC
CASRDRVVEQYF
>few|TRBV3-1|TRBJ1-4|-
TGTGCCAGCAGCCAAGGTCAGGGGTACTCCAATGAAAAACTGTTTTTT
CASSQGQGYSNEKLFF
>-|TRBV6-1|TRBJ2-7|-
TGTGCCAGCGGCCTTCCAGGGGGGTCCTACGAGCAGTACTTC
CASGLPGGSYEQYF
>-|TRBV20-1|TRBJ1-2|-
TGCAGTGCTAGAGCGTTGGGGCAGGGTCTCGGTTGGTATGGCTACACCTTC
CSARALGQGLGWYGYTF
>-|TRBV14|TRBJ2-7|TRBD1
TGTGCCAGCAGCCAAGATGAGGGACAGGGGGCCTACGAGCAGTACTTC
CASSQDEGQGAYEQYF
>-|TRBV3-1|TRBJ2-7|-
TGTGCCAGCAGCCGTTCCGGACTCCGCTACGAGCAGTACTTC
CASSRSGLRYEQYF
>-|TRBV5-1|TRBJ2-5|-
TGCGCCAGCAGCTCCACGGGGCTGGAAGAGACCCAGTACTTC
CASSSTGLEETQYF
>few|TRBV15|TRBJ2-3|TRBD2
TGTGCCACCAGCAGACCGAGCGGGAGGGCCACAGATACGCAGTATTTT
CATSRPSGRATDTQYF
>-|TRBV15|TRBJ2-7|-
TGTGCCACCAGCAGGTTGGGGGAGAAGGGAAACGAGCAGTACTTC
CATSRLGEKGNEQYF
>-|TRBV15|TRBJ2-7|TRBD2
TGTGCCACCAGCAGAGCAGGACTAGCGGGTGTGGAGCAGTACTTC
CATSRAGLAGVEQYF
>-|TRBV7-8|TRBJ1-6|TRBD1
TGTGCCAGCAGCCTACGGGACAGGCTTAATTCACCCCTCCACTTT
CASSLRDRLNSPLHF
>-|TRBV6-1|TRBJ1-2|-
TGTGCCAGCAGTGATCAGAGACTCCCGAACTATGGCTACACCTTC
CASSDQRLPNYGYTF
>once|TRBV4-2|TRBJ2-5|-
TGTGCCAGTAGCCGTACTAGTTCCGAGACCCAGTACTTC
CASSRTSSETQYF
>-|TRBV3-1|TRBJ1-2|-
TGTGCCAGCAGCCCCTCCACCCTAAACTTCTATGGCTACACCTTC
CASSPSTLNFYGYTF
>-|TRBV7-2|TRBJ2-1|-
TGTGCCAGCAGTTGGGGCAGGGGCAACAATGAGCAGTTCTTC
CASSWGRGNNEQFF
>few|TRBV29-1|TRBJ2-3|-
TGCAGCGTTGCCCAGCTAGCCGGCACAGATACGCAGTATTTT
CSVAQLAGTDTQYF
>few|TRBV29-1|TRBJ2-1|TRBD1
TGCAGCGCTCAATCCCCGGGACAGGGTTTCAATGAGCAGTTCTTC
CSAQSPGQGFNEQFF
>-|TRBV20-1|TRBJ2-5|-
TGCAGTGCTAGAGTAAGGGCTAGCAGGTACAATGAGCAGTACTTC
CSARVRASRYNEQYF
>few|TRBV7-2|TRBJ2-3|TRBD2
TGTGCCAGCAGCCCGCGAGGGGACTATCAAGATACGCAGTATTTT
CASSPRGDYQDTQYF
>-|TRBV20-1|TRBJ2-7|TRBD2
TGCAGTGCTAGAAGGACTAGCGGGGGTCCCTACGAGCAGTACTTC
CSARRTSGGPYEQYF
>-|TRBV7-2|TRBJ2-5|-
TGTGCCAGCAGCGCCCATCTGCCTAGCATGGAGACCCAGTACTTC
CASSAHLPSMETQYF
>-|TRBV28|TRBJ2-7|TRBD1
TGTGCCAGCAGGAGGGGGACAGGGGTCTACGAGCAGTACTTC
CASRRGTGVYEQYF